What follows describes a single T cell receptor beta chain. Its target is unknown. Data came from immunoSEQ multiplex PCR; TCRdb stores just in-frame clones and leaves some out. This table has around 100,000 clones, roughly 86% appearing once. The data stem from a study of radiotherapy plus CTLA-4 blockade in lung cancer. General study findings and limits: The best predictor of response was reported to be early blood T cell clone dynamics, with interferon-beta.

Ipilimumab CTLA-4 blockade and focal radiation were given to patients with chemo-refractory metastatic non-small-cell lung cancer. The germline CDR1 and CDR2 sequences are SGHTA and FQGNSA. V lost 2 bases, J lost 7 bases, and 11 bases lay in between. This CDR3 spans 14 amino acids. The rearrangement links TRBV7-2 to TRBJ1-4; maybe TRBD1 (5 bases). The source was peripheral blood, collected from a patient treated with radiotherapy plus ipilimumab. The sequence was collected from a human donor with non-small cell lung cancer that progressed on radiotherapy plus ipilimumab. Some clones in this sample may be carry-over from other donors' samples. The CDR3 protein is CASSLMGGGEKLFF. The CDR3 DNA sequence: TGTGCCAGCAGCTTAATGGGCGGGGGTGAAAAACTGTTTTTT.